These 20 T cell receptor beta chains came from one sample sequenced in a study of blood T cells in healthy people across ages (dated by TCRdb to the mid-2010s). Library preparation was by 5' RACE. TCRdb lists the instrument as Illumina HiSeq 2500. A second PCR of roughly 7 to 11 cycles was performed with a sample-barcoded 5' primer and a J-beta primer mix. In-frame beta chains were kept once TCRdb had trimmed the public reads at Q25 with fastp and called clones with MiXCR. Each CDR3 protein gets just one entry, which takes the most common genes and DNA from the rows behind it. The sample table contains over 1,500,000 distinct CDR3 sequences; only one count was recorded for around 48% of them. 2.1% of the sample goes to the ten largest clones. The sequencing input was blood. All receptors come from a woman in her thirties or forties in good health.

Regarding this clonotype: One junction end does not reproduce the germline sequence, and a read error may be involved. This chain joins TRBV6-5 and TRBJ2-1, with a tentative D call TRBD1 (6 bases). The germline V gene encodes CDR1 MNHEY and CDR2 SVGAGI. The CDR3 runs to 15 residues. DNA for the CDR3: TGTGCCAGCAGTCCCAGGACAAGGGGGAACAATGGGCAGTTCTTC. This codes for CASSPRTRGNNGQFF.

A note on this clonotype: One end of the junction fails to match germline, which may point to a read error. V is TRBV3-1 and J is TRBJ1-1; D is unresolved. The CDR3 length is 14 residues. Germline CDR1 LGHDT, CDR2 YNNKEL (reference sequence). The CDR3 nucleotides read TGCGCCAGCAGCCAATTATCGGGGTTTACTGAAGCTTTCTTT. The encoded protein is CASSQLSGFTEAFF.

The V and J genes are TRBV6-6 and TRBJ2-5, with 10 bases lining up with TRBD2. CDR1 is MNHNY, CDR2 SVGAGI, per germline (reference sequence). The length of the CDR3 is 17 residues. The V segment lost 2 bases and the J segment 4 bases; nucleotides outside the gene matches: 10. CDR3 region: CASSYRASGGQGETQYF. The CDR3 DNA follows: TGTGCCAGCAGTTACCGTGCTAGCGGGGGCCAGGGAGAGACCCAGTACTTC.

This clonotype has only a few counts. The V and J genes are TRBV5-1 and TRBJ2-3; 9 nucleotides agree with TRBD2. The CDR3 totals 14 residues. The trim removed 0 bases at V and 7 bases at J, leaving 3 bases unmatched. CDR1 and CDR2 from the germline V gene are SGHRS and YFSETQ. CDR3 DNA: TGCGCCAGCAGCTTGGCGCTAGCGGGAAATACGCAGTATTTT. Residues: CASSLALAGNTQYF.

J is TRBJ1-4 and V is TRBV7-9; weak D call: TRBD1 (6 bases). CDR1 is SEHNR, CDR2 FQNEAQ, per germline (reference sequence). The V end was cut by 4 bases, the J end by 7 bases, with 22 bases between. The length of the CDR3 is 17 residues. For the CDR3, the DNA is TGTGCCAGCAGCTCATGGGGGTACAGGGCGAGTCGTGAAAAACTGTTTTTT. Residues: CASSSWGYRASREKLFF.

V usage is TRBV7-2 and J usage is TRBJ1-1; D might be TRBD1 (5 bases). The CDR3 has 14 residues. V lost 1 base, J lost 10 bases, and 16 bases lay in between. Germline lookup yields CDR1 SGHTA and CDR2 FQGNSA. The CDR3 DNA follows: TGTGCCAGCAGCTTAGGGCGGGGGAGTCGTGGAGCTTTCTTT. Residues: CASSLGRGSRGAFF.

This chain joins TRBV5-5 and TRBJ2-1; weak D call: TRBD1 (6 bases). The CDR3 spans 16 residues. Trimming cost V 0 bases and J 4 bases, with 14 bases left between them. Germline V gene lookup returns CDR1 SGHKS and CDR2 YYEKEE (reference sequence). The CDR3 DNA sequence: TGTGCCAGCAGCTTGGAAGGCAGGGGATCTTACAATGAGCAGTTCTTC. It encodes CASSLEGRGSYNEQFF.

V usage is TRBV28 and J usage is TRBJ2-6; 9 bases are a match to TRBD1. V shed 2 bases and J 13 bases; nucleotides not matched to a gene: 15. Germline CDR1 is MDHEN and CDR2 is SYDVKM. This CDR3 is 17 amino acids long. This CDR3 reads CASSLRTGGLSFRVLTF. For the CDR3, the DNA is TGTGCCAGCAGTTTAAGAACAGGGGGCCTCTCTTTCAGGGTCCTGACTTTC. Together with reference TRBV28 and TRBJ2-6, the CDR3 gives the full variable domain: DVKVTQSSRYLVKRTGEKVFLECVQDMDHENMFWYRQDPGLGLRLIYFSYDVKMKEKGDIPEGYSVSREKKERFSLILESASTNQTSMYLCASSLRTGGLSFRVLTFGAGSRLTVL.

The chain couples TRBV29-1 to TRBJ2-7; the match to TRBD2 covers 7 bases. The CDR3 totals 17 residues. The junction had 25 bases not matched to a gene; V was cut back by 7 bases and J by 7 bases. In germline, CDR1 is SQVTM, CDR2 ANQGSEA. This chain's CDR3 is CSARGPRGGSSYNEQYF. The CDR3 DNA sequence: TGCAGCGCAAGGGGACCGAGGGGCGGGAGCTCCTACAATGAGCAGTACTTC.

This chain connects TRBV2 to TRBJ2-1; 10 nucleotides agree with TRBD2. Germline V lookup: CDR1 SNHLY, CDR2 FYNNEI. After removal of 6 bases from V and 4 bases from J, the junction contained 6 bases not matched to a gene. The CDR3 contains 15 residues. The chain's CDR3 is CASRRAGGPYNEQFF. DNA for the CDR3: TGTGCCAGCAGGAGAGCGGGGGGGCCTTACAATGAGCAGTTCTTC.

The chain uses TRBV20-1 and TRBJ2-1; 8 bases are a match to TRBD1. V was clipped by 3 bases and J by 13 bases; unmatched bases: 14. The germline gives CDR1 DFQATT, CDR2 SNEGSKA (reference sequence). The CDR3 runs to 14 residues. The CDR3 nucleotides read TGCAGTGCTAGGTACAGGGGGTTGCAAGAGACCCAGTTCTTC. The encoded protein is CSARYRGLQETQFF.

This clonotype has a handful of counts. The DNA of the CDR3 is TGTGCCAGCAGTTTCCTGACGGACCAAGAGACCCAGTACTTC. It translates to CASSFLTDQETQYF. This sequence joins TRBV27 and TRBJ2-5; no definite D call. This CDR3 has 14 amino acids. Looked up from germline, CDR1 is MNHEY and CDR2 is SMNVEV (reference sequence). V was pared by 3 bases and J by 0 bases, with 8 bases between.

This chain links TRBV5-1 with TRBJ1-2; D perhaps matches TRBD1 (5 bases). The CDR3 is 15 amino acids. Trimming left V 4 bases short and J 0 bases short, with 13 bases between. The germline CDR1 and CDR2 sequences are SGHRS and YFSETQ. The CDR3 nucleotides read TGCGCCAGCAGCACAATCGCGGGGGCTAACTATGGCTACACCTTC. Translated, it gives CASSTIAGANYGYTF.

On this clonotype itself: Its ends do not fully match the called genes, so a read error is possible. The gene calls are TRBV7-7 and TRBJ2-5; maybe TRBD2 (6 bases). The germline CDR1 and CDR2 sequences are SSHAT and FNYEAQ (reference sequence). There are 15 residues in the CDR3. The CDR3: CASSLAVGGGETQYF. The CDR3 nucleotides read TGTGCTAGCAGCTTAGCGGTCGGGGGAGGAGAGACCCAGTACTTC.

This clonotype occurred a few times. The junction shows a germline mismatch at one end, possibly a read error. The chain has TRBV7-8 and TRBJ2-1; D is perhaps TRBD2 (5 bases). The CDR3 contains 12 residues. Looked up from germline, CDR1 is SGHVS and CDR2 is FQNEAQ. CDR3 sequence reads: CASSLAIGEQFF. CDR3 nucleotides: TGTGCCAGTAGCTTAGCGATAGGTGAGCAGTTCTTC.

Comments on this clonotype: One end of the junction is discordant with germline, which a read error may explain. DNA for the CDR3: TGCAGCGTGTCGGGACAGCTGAACGCTGAAGCTTTCTTT. Translating gives CSVSGQLNAEAFF. V usage is TRBV29-1 and J usage is TRBJ1-1; 7 bases are shared with TRBD1. The CDR3 runs to 13 residues. The germline CDR1 and CDR2 sequences are SQVTM and ANQGSEA.

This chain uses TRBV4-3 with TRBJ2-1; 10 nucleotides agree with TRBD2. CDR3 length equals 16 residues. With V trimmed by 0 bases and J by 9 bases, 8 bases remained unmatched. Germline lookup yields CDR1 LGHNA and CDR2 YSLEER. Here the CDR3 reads CASSQDSQRGGLEQFF. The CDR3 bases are TGCGCCAGCAGCCAAGATTCACAGCGGGGGGGACTTGAGCAGTTCTTC.

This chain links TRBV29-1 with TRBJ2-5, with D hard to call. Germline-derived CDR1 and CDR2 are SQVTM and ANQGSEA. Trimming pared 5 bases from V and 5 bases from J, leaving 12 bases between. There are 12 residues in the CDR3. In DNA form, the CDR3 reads TGCAGCGTTAGAGCGCTGCGGGAGACCCAGTACTTC. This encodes CSVRALRETQYF.

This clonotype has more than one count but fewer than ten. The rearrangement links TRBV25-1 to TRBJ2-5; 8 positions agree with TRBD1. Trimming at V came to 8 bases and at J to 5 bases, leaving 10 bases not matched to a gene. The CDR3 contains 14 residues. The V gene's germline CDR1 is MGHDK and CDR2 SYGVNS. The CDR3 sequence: CASHTMDREETQYF. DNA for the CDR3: TGTGCCAGCCATACCATGGACAGGGAGGAGACCCAGTACTTC.

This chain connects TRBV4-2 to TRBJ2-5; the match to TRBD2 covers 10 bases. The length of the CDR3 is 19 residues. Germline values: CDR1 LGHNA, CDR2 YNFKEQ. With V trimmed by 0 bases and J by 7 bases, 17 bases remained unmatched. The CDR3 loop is CASSQEALAGGTFVGTQYF. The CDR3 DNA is TGTGCCAGCAGCCAAGAAGCTTTAGCGGGGGGTACCTTTGTCGGGACCCAGTACTTC.